The 6 T cell receptor beta chains listed next were all sequenced from one sample in a study of cytomegalovirus exposure and HLA in healthy donors. Vbeta (60) and Jbeta (13) primers were used in the PCR. Clones were read by immunoSEQ multiplex PCR, and TCRdb kept only the in-frame ones, dropping some. The sample data list 77,000 or so clones. Material for sequencing was PBMCs. These receptors were collected from a man aged 25-45 years in good health and CMV-seronegative.

This chain links TRBV6-1 with TRBJ1-1; D unclear. The CDR3 consists of 13 residues. Germline loops: CDR1 MNHNS, CDR2 SASEGT. V was shortened by 0 bases and J by 5 bases, with 7 bases between the two germline ends. The CDR3 DNA is TGTGCCAGCAGTGAAGCCGGAGTGACTGAAGCTTTCTTT. Protein sequence: CASSEAGVTEAFF.

This chain connects TRBV5-1 to TRBJ1-2; 7 nucleotides match TRBD1. Germline V gives CDR1 SGHRS, CDR2 YFSETQ. This CDR3 is built from 15 residues. J gave up 8 bases and V 0 bases, and 10 bases lay outside the gene matches. In DNA form, the CDR3 reads TGCGCCAGCAGCTTGGCGGATCACAGGGGCGGCGGCTACACCTTC. Translation: CASSLADHRGGGYTF.

The chain joins TRBV4-3 to TRBJ2-1, with 12 bases lining up with TRBD2. The CDR3 extends over 16 amino acids. CDR1 is LGHNA and CDR2 is YSLEER in the germline V gene. V shed 4 bases and J 10 bases; nucleotides not matched to a gene: 11. CDR3 coding DNA: TGCGCCAGCAGCCCTAATCTAGCGGGAGGGCCCGGGGAGCAGTTCTTC. It translates to CASSPNLAGGPGEQFF.

The chain links TRBV6-1 to TRBJ1-5, with 7 nucleotides matching TRBD1. CDR3 size: 16 residues. Trimming took 0 bases from V and 0 from J; bases not matched to a gene: 2. In germline, CDR1 is MNHNS, CDR2 SASEGT. The CDR3, as DNA: TGTGCCAGCAGTGAAGCGCGACAGGGTAGCAATCAGCCCCAGCATTTT. Residues: CASSEARQGSNQPQHF.

V is TRBV5-1 and J is TRBJ2-1, with D perhaps matching TRBD1 (6 bases). Trimming took 3 bases from V and 0 from J, leaving 10 bases between them. This CDR3 contains 15 residues. Per germline, CDR1 SGHRS and CDR2 YFSETQ. The CDR3 here is CASSSRGSSYNEQFF. CDR3 nucleotides: TGCGCCAGCAGCTCCAGGGGTAGCTCCTACAATGAGCAGTTCTTC.

V gene TRBV2 combines with J gene TRBJ1-3; tentatively, D is TRBD1 (5 bases). The CDR3 contains 14 residues. V was shortened by 4 bases and J by 0 bases, with 7 bases between the two germline ends. Germline lookup yields CDR1 SNHLY and CDR2 FYNNEI. CDR3 nucleotide sequence: TGTGCCAGCAGTGCAGGGCTCTCTGGAAACACCATATATTTT. Protein: CASSAGLSGNTIYF.